Sequencing of this T cell receptor (beta chain) was carried out in a study of T cell repertoires in cytomegalovirus infection (dated by TCRdb to the late 2010s). The study in broad terms: The HLA type of each donor mattered for the analysis, because public TCR beta signatures pointed to carriage of CMV infection along with the matching HLA type. Overall results and qualifications from the work: The ex vivo response was dominated by HLA-C-restricted CMV-specific TCR beta clonotypes, and the single most frequent clonotype in two of eight donors was supplied by these HLA-C-restricted clonotypes. In both this cohort and an independent cohort of some 350 donors, the cumulative frequency of public TCR beta family members distinguished carriers of CMV infection plus the relevant HLA type.

Sequencing was performed on an Illumina HiSeq 1500. The raw public data were reprocessed by TCRdb itself: fastp quality trimming at Q25, MiXCR clonotype calling, in-frame beta chains only. Identical CDR3 protein sequences are pooled into one entry, listed with their most common genes and DNA. In all, the sample holds about 110,000 distinct CDR3 sequences, and roughly 9.1% of those were seen once. The ten largest clones capture about 32% of the sample. The sample holds a few counts of this clonotype. This receptor's antigen is unknown. The input lacks base qualities; no much larger clone sits a single base away. Trimming costs V 3 bases and J 8 bases, and their ends lie 10 bases apart. Reading from cysteine to phenylalanine, the CDR3 counts 12 amino acids. The DNA shown is the 36-base CDR3, in frame from base 1.

The sequenced sample was PBMCs, sequenced either directly or after in vitro stimulation (not recorded which). Rearrangement joined TRBV12-3 or TRBV12-4 to TRBJ1-2; the D gene cannot be named for sure. This sequence was found in a human donor in good health (CMV status not recorded). Some clones in this sample may be carry-over from other donors' samples. The CDR3 has the sequence CASSFAQVGYTF. The DNA sequence is given as TGTGCCAGCAGTTTCGCGCAGGTCGGCTACACCTTC.